This T cell receptor (beta chain) was retrieved from a study of blood T cell repertoires in COVID-19. Study-wide context: The United States, Italy and Spain provided the acute and convalescent COVID-19 samples.

The table came from immunoSEQ multiplex PCR; TCRdb's copy has only in-frame clones and leaves some out. This sample has under 110,000 clones, with over 55% found just once. The CDR3 has 17 residues. V lost 5 bases to trimming and J lost 4 bases, with 20 bases between them. Germline V lookup: CDR1 KGHDR, CDR2 SFDVKD. The sequence derives from a human donor with acute or convalescent COVID-19. The donor label of this sample is uncertain. Material: peripheral blood. V and J are TRBV24-1 and TRBJ1-3, with D unclear. The CDR3 loop reads CATSVPGWPTIGNTIYF. For the CDR3, the DNA is TGTGCCACCAGTGTTCCTGGGTGGCCCACTATAGGAAACACCATATATTTT.